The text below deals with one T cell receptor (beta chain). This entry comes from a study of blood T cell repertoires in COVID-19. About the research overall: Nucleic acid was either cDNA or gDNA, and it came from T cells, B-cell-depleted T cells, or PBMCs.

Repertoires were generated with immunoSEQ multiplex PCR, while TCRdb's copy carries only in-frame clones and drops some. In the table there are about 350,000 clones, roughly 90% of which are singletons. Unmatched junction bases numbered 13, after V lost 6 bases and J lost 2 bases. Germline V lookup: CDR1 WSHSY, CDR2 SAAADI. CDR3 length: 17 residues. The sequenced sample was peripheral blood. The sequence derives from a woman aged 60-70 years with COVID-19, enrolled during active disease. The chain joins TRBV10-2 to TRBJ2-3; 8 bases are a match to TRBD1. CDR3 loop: CASRTSGGLRITDTQYF. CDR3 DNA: TGCGCCAGCAGAACATCAGGGGGCCTTCGCATCACAGATACGCAGTATTTT.